Below are 14 T cell receptor beta chains sequenced from a single sample in a study of blood T cells in healthy people across ages. Sample-barcoded 5' priming and a J-beta primer mix drove a second PCR of roughly 7 to 11 cycles. MiXCR, run by TCRdb on the 5' RACE reads, gives a single entry per CDR3 protein. Of around 1,500,000 distinct CDR3 sequences in the sample, around two fifths were seen once. Sequenced: blood. These receptors were taken from a woman between 18 and 29 years old in good health.

CDR3 sequence: CAWALGQGQYGNQPQHF. As DNA, the CDR3 is TGTGCCTGGGCTCTCGGACAGGGCCAATATGGCAATCAGCCCCAGCATTTT. The V gene is TRBV30, the J gene TRBJ1-5; the match to TRBD1 covers 8 bases. CDR1 is GTSNPN and CDR2 is SVGIG in the germline V gene (reference sequence). J was trimmed by 2 bases and V by 5 bases; bases with no gene match: 14. This CDR3 spans 17 amino acids.

A few counts support this clonotype. The genes are TRBV12-3 or TRBV12-4 and TRBJ2-5, with D tentatively TRBD1 (5 bases). CDR3 length: 13 amino acids. Trimming stripped 7 bases from V and 5 bases from J, with 14 bases between. CDR3 sequence reads: CASTLGDVETQYF. CDR3 in DNA: TGTGCCAGCACCCTAGGGGATGTGGAGACCCAGTACTTC.

The CDR3 protein is CASSRSQGLSYNEQFF. For the CDR3, the DNA is TGTGCCAGCAGCCGGTCCCAGGGACTGTCCTACAATGAGCAGTTCTTC. The chain uses TRBV3-1 and TRBJ2-1, with D possibly matching TRBD2 (6 bases). Germline V gene data show CDR1 as LGHDT and CDR2 as YNNKEL (reference sequence). With 4 bases removed from V and 1 base from J, the gap between germline ends came to 14 bases. This CDR3 is 16 amino acids long.

This clonotype was detected a few times. This sequence joins TRBV10-3 and TRBJ1-1; D unresolved. V was trimmed by 7 bases and J by 9 bases, leaving 12 bases between them. Germline V gives CDR1 ENHRY, CDR2 SYGVKD. CDR3 length: 11 amino acids. The CDR3 DNA is TGTGCCATCAAAGATCGACACCAAGCTTTCTTT. As protein: CAIKDRHQAFF.

J is TRBJ2-5 and V is TRBV20-1, with 7 bases lining up with TRBD2. In germline, CDR1 is DFQATT, CDR2 SNEGSKA (reference sequence). This CDR3 is built from 15 residues. The V gene end was trimmed by 8 bases and the J gene end by 8 bases; junction bases not matched to a gene: 20. The CDR3 bases are TGCAGTACCCCCACAAAAGCGGGGCCCTCGCGCACCCAGTACTTC. Its translation is CSTPTKAGPSRTQYF.

The chain's CDR3 is CASSDLRSAETQYF. The CDR3 region has the DNA TGTGCCAGCAGTGATTTGCGCTCGGCAGAGACCCAGTACTTC. This chain uses TRBV2 with TRBJ2-4; D gene ambiguous. The J call is in doubt because the DNA end fits TRBJ2-5 better. The CDR3 length is 14 residues. CDR1 is SNHLY and CDR2 is FYNNEI in the germline V gene.

This clonotype appeared a few times. V gene TRBV4-1 combines with J gene TRBJ2-5; 7 bases align to TRBD2. The CDR3 consists of 17 residues. Germline CDR1 and CDR2: MGHRA and YSYEKL. V lost 1 base to trimming and J lost 1 base; unmatched junction nucleotides: 9. In DNA form, the CDR3 reads TGCGCCAGCAGCCAAGTTAGGAGCGGGGTCAGCCAAGAGACCCAGTACTTC. This translates into CASSQVRSGVSQETQYF.

This chain connects TRBV7-2 to TRBJ1-1; no clear D. CDR1 and CDR2 from the germline V gene are SGHTA and FQGNSA. CDR3 length: 15 residues. V was cut by 2 bases and J by 3 bases, with 13 bases left in between. CDR3 coding DNA: TGTGCCAGCAGCTTAAATCTAGGGAGGGACACTGAAGCTTTCTTT. Protein sequence: CASSLNLGRDTEAFF.

The chain is built from TRBV20-1 and TRBJ2-3; D remains unclear. CDR3 length: 13 residues. Per germline, CDR1 DFQATT and CDR2 SNEGSKA (reference sequence). V lost 2 bases and J lost 2, with 8 bases in between. This CDR3 is CSARSQNTDTQYF. The DNA of the CDR3 is TGCAGTGCTAGATCCCAAAACACAGATACGCAGTATTTT.

The chain carries TRBV9 and TRBJ2-7; D is possibly TRBD1 or TRBD2 (5 bases each). The CDR3 totals 15 residues. V lost 2 bases and J 12 bases, leaving 24 bases between the germline ends. Germline V CDR1 and CDR2: SGDLS, YYNGEE. CDR3 amino acids: CASSVRLGRKNIRYF. CDR3 in DNA: TGTGCCAGCAGCGTCCGTCTGGGACGCAAAAACATTCGGTACTTC.

V is TRBV16 and J is TRBJ1-1; 7 nucleotides match TRBD1. V lost 4 bases to trimming and J lost 3 bases; unmatched junction nucleotides: 8. The V gene's germline CDR1 is KGHSY and CDR2 FQNENV. CDR3 length equals 15 residues. The CDR3 bases are TGTGCCAGCAGCCGACGACCCACAGGGGACACTGAAGCTTTCTTT. It is translated as CASSRRPTGDTEAFF.

The gene calls are TRBV3-1 and TRBJ2-1, with TRBD2 matching over 12 bases. CDR3 size: 16 residues. CDR1 and CDR2 (germline): LGHDT, YNNKEL (reference sequence). V gave up 4 bases and J gave up 5 bases; unmatched junction bases: 6. Here the CDR3 reads CASSRTSGIRNNEQFF. The CDR3 region has the DNA TGTGCCAGCAGCCGGACTAGCGGGATAAGAAACAATGAGCAGTTCTTC.

This clonotype has more than one count but fewer than ten. The chain couples TRBV7-6 to TRBJ2-7; possible D gene TRBD1, 6 bases. Looked up from germline, CDR1 is SGHVS and CDR2 is FNYEAQ. Trimming cost V 2 bases and J 6 bases, with 11 bases left between them. The CDR3 runs 13 residues. The CDR3 here is CASSLFLGGEQYF. Written as DNA, the CDR3 is TGTGCCAGCAGCTTATTCTTAGGGGGCGAGCAGTACTTC.

In the case of this clonotype: Its ends do not fully match the called genes, so a read error is possible. The chain's CDR3 is CASSLAGQGALSGANVLTF. The CDR3 DNA follows: TGTGCCAGCAGTTTGGCGGGACAGGGCGCCCTCTCTGGGGCCAACGTCCTGACTTTC. The chain carries TRBV5-6 and TRBJ2-6; TRBD1 aligns across 9 bases. There are 19 residues in the CDR3. CDR1 SGHDT and CDR2 YYEEEE come from the germline V gene.